Shown below are 18 T cell receptor beta chains from a single sample sequenced in a study of CD8 T cells in ankylosing spondylitis. TCRdb called the 5' RACE reads again in MiXCR, with one record for every CDR3 protein. The repertoire holds around 320,000 distinct CDR3 sequences, around 20% seen once, with 3.5% in the top ten. The material sequenced was blood, either unsorted or a sorted T cell fraction (not recorded which). The receptors were sampled from a female donor with ankylosing spondylitis or in good health (not recorded which).

This clonotype showed up just a few times. This rearrangement joins TRBV6-6 to TRBJ1-1; D not resolved. The CDR3 loop spans 11 amino acids. Germline CDR1 is MNHNY and CDR2 is SVGAGI (reference sequence). Trimming cost V 6 bases and J 3 bases, with 5 bases left between them. The CDR3 sequence: CASRGHTEAFF. The CDR3 DNA reads TGTGCCAGCAGAGGACACACTGAAGCTTTCTTT.

The sample holds a few counts of this clonotype. This rearrangement joins TRBV10-2 to TRBJ1-4, with D maybe TRBD1 (6 bases). The CDR3 covers 14 residues. Looked up from germline, CDR1 is WSHSY and CDR2 is SAAADI. Trimming removed 6 bases at V and 7 bases at J, with 15 bases between. The DNA of the CDR3 is TGCGCCAGCAGGACCAGGGGTTTTGGTGAAAAACTGTTTTTT. Translating gives CASRTRGFGEKLFF.

The sample holds many counts of this clonotype. The J gene is TRBJ2-1, the V gene TRBV5-6; 8 bases map to TRBD2. The CDR3 runs to 14 residues. J lost 8 bases, V lost 3 bases, and 7 bases had no gene match. Per the germline V gene, CDR1 is SGHDT and CDR2 is YYEEEE. This CDR3 reads CASSWGLVVDEQFF. The CDR3 DNA reads as TGTGCCAGCAGCTGGGGACTAGTAGTTGATGAGCAGTTCTTC.

This clonotype was counted at least ten times. V and J are TRBV7-9 and TRBJ2-1; D gene ambiguous. CDR1 and CDR2 (germline): SEHNR, FQNEAQ (reference sequence). The CDR3 has 14 residues. Trimming removed 2 bases from V and 2 bases from J, with 7 bases in between. The CDR3 coding sequence is TGTGCCAGCAGCTTATGGGCCCCCTACAATGAGCAGTTCTTC. It yields the protein CASSLWAPYNEQFF.

The V gene is TRBV20-1, the J gene TRBJ1-5; tentative D call: TRBD1 (5 bases). The ends were cut back, 5 bases at V and 3 bases at J, with 14 bases in the middle. The germline V gene encodes CDR1 DFQATT and CDR2 SNEGSKA (reference sequence). CDR3 length: 14 residues. DNA for the CDR3: TGCAGTGCTCTCCCTGGGGGGTACAATCAGCCCCAGCATTTT. This codes for CSALPGGYNQPQHF.

V is TRBV4-3 and J is TRBJ2-3, with 8 bases fitting TRBD1. V shed 4 bases, J shed 2 bases, and the junction held 20 bases outside the gene matches. CDR3 length: 20 amino acids. Germline V gene lookup returns CDR1 LGHNA and CDR2 YSLEER. The DNA for the CDR3 is TGCGCCAGCAGCCGCTCCATTCACATTACAGGGGGAGCGATCACAGATACGCAGTATTTT. It is translated as CASSRSIHITGGAITDTQYF.

The chain employs TRBV29-1 and TRBJ2-2; 7 bases line up with TRBD2. J was trimmed by 7 bases and V by 7 bases; bases with no gene match: 3. Germline V gives CDR1 SQVTM, CDR2 ANQGSEA. The CDR3 contains 11 residues. Here the CDR3 DNA reads TGCAGCGCGGGGGGTGACGGGGAGCTGTTTTTT. The encoded protein is CSAGGDGELFF.

This chain links TRBV7-8 with TRBJ1-1; D remains ambiguous. The CDR3 extends over 13 amino acids. Germline CDR1 and CDR2: SGHVS and FQNEAQ. V lost 2 bases and J 2 bases, leaving 6 bases between the germline ends. CDR3 nucleotides: TGTGCCAGCAGCTTACTTGATAACACTGAAGCTTTCTTT. Protein: CASSLLDNTEAFF.

This clonotype was seen a handful of times. The chain carries TRBV10-3 and TRBJ2-3; no reliable D call. CDR3 length: 13 residues. The V and J ends lost 0 bases and 3 bases respectively, with 4 bases between them. Looked up from germline, CDR1 is ENHRY and CDR2 is SYGVKD. CDR3 residues: CAISESETDTQYF. CDR3 DNA sequence: TGTGCCATCAGTGAGTCGGAGACAGATACGCAGTATTTT.

This clonotype was recorded at least ten times. This chain joins TRBV20-1 and TRBJ2-5; weak D call: TRBD2 (6 bases). The CDR3 runs 15 residues. Trimming shortened V by 5 bases and J by 4 bases, and 20 bases separated the two germline ends. CDR1 is DFQATT and CDR2 is SNEGSKA in the germline V gene (reference sequence). This CDR3 is CSAPSSATLVETQYF. The CDR3 coding sequence is TGCAGTGCTCCCTCTAGCGCAACGCTCGTAGAGACCCAGTACTTC.

This chain links TRBV27 with TRBJ2-7; maybe TRBD1 (6 bases). The CDR3 runs to 15 residues. The V end was cut by 7 bases, the J end by 3 bases, with 19 bases between. Germline values: CDR1 MNHEY, CDR2 SMNVEV (reference sequence). CDR3: CASTKKGGMDYEQYF. In DNA, the CDR3 is TGTGCCAGCACCAAAAAAGGGGGTATGGACTACGAGCAGTACTTC.

This clonotype showed up just a few times. The chain is built from TRBV12-3 or TRBV12-4 and TRBJ1-2; the D gene is possibly TRBD1 (5 bases). The CDR3 is made up of 15 amino acids. Trimming pared 2 bases from V and 7 bases from J, leaving 17 bases between. The CDR3 DNA reads TGTGCCAGCAGTTTAAGCGGGACTCAAGCCCTTGGCTACACCTTC. Translation gives CASSLSGTQALGYTF.

V gene TRBV9 combines with J gene TRBJ2-2; D might be TRBD1 (6 bases). CDR3 length equals 14 residues. V was cut by 2 bases and J by 3 bases, with 8 bases left in between. Germline V lookup: CDR1 SGDLS, CDR2 YYNGEE. CDR3 DNA: TGTGCCAGCAGCGTGGGGACATACACCGGGGAGCTGTTTTTT. Its protein product is CASSVGTYTGELFF. Supplemented by reference TRBV9 and TRBJ2-2, the full variable domain reads DSGVTQTPKHLITATGQRVTLRCSPRSGDLSVYWYQQSLDQGLQFLIQYYNGEERAKGNILERFSAQQFPDLHSELNLSSLELGDSALYFCASSVGTYTGELFFGEGSRLTVL.

This clonotype was observed many times. The chain employs TRBV5-8 and TRBJ1-5, with D hard to call. CDR1 is SGHTS, CDR2 YDEGEE, per germline. The ends were cut back, 5 bases at V and 4 bases at J, with 10 bases in the middle. The CDR3 runs 13 residues. CDR3 protein: CASRYKGNQPQHF. In DNA, the CDR3 is TGTGCCAGCAGGTATAAGGGAAATCAGCCCCAGCATTTT.

The chain employs TRBV6-1 and TRBJ1-4; 7 bases match TRBD1. The germline V gene encodes CDR1 MNHNS and CDR2 SASEGT. This CDR3 region has 15 residues. Germline trimming cut 6 bases from V and 2 bases from J; bases unmatched to any gene: 6. The CDR3 here is CASSPIQGTNEKLFF. The CDR3 region has the DNA TGTGCCAGCAGCCCTATACAGGGGACTAATGAAAAACTGTTTTTT.

This clonotype was observed many times. The chain is built from TRBV12-3 or TRBV12-4 and TRBJ2-1; D possibly matches TRBD1 or TRBD2 (6 bases each). V was trimmed by 7 bases and J by 0 bases, leaving 16 bases between them. The CDR3 length is 16 residues. In DNA, the CDR3 is TGTGCCAGCACCGAACCGGGGGCGAGCTCCTACAATGAGCAGTTCTTC. Translated, it gives CASTEPGASSYNEQFF.

The chain employs TRBV11-3 and TRBJ2-7; 7 bases are a match to TRBD2. The germline gives CDR1 SGHNT, CDR2 YENEEA. The CDR3 totals 13 residues. V trimming: 6 bases; J trimming: 4 bases; junction bases outside the gene matches: 6. The CDR3 reads CASSSGLGYEQYF. The DNA of the CDR3 is TGTGCCAGCAGTTCCGGACTAGGGTACGAGCAGTACTTC.

The chain combines TRBV24-1 with TRBJ2-2; D is possibly TRBD1 (6 bases). Trimming left V 3 bases short and J 7 bases short, with 20 bases between. Per germline, CDR1 KGHDR and CDR2 SFDVKD. CDR3 size: 17 residues. The CDR3 DNA sequence: TGTGCCACCAGTGATCCTCAAACAGGGCTGAGTGGCGGGGAGCTGTTTTTT. Encoded protein: CATSDPQTGLSGGELFF.